This entry features one T cell receptor (beta chain) sequence. Its target is not known. Data came from immunoSEQ multiplex PCR; TCRdb stores just in-frame clones and leaves some out. In the table there are about 51,000 clones, about 80% of which are singletons. Peripheral blood came from all dose cohorts at three timepoints. This sample is part of a study of OX40 agonist ivuxolimab in advanced cancers. Turning to the study itself: Patients' therapy was ivuxolimab, an antibody that acts as an agonist of OX40 (CD134).

Germline V lookup: CDR1 PRHDT, CDR2 FYEKMQ (reference sequence). The V and J ends lost 4 bases and 0 bases, in that order; junction bases with no gene match: 2. The CDR3 loop spans 15 amino acids. Study-wide findings and caveats: Expanded clones belonging to CD8+ T cells outnumbered, on average, those of CD4+. Individuals who were partial responders at 0.1-3.0 mg/kg had clonal expansion that ranked among the lowest.

The gene calls are TRBV13 and TRBJ2-1; 8 nucleotides agree with TRBD2. The sample in question was CD4+ or CD8+ T cells sorted from blood, obtained in a trial of the OX40 agonist ivuxolimab. This receptor was identified in an adult with an advanced solid tumor such as melanoma, head and neck, liver or kidney cancer. CDR3: CASSYSGTSYNEQFF. The DNA for the CDR3 is TGTGCCAGCAGCTATAGCGGGACCTCCTACAATGAGCAGTTCTTC.